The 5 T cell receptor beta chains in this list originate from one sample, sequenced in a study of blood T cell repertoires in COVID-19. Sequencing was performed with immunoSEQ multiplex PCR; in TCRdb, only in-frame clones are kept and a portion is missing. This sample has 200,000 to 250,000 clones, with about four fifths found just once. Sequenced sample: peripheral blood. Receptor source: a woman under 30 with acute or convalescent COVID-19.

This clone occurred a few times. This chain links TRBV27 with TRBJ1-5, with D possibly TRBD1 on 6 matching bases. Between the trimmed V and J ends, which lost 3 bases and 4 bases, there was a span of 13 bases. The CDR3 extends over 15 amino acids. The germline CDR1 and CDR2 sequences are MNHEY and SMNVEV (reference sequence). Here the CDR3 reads CASSFLDRRNQPQHF. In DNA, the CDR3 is TGTGCCAGCAGTTTTTTGGACAGACGAAATCAGCCCCAGCATTTT.

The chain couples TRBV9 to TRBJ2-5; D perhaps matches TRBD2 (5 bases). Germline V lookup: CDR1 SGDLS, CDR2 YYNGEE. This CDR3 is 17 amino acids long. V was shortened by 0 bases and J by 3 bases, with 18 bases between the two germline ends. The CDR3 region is CASSVGAVGGPKETQYF. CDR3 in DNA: TGTGCCAGCAGCGTAGGGGCAGTCGGAGGACCGAAAGAGACCCAGTACTTC.

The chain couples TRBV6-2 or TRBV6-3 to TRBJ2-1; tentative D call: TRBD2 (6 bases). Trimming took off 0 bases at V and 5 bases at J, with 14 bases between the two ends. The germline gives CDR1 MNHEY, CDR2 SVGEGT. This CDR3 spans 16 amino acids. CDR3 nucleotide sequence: TGTGCCAGCAGTTACTCGTACGGGAGAGAGGACAATGAGCAGTTCTTC. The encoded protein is CASSYSYGREDNEQFF.

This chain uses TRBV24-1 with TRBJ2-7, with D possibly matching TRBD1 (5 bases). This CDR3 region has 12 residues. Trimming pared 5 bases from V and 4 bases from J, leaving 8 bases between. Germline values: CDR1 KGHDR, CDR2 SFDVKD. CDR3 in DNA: TGTGCCACCAGTGGGGGCTCGTACGAGCAGTACTTC. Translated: CATSGGSYEQYF.

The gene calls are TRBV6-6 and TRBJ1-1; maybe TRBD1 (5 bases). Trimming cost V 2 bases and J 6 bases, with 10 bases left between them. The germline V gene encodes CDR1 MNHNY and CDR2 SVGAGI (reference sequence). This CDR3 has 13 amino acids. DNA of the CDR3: TGTGCCAGCAGTTACAGGGCAGGGTCTGAAGCTTTCTTT. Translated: CASSYRAGSEAFF.